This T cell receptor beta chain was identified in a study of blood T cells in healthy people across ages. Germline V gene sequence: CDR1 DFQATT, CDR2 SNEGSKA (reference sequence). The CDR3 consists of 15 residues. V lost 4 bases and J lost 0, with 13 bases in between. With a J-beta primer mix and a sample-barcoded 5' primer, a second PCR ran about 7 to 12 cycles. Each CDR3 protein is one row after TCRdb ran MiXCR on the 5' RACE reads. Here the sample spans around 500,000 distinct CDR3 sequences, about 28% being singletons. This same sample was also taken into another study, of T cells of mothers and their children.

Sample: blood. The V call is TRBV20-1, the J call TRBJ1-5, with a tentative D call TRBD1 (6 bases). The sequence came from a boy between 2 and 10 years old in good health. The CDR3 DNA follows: TGCAGTGCTACTCAGGGGCGATATAGCAATCAGCCCCAGCATTTT. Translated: CSATQGRYSNQPQHF.